This TCR beta chain was captured in a study of response to subunit inactivated influenza vaccine. Study outcomes and limitations: The authors offered the suggestion that each seasonal influenza vaccination recruits few new T cells.

The CDR3 is 12 amino acids. The germline V gene encodes CDR1 MNHNS and CDR2 SASEGT. V was trimmed by 5 bases and J by 6 bases, leaving 10 bases between them. Points on this clonotype: Antigen unknown.

TCRdb passed the RT-PCR reads through MiXCR, listing each CDR3 protein once. The table shows 650,000 to 800,000 distinct CDR3 sequences, with roughly 20% occurring only once. This material consisted of PBMCs from blood, taken roughly 5 days after vaccination. The chain is built from TRBV6-1 and TRBJ1-1; a possible D gene is TRBD1 (6 bases). The source of this sequence is a man aged 45 to 65 who received an inactivated influenza vaccine. CDR3 loop: CASSLRTAEAFF. As DNA, the CDR3 is TGTGCCAGCAGTCTCCGGACAGCTGAAGCTTTCTTT.